These 8 T cell receptor beta chains share one sample of origin, sequenced in a study of human T cells and chemical hapten exposure (dated by TCRdb to 2020 to 2023). Library generation was performed with RACE. The instrument given in TCRdb is NextSeq 500. Starting from the raw public reads, TCRdb applied fastp trimming at Q25, assembled clones with MiXCR and retained in-frame beta chains. Entries that share a CDR3 protein sequence are merged under the most common genes and DNA. The sample table holds some 350,000 distinct CDR3 sequences, of which 6% to 8.5% were seen once. Of the sample, 8.4% falls within the top ten clones. The sample's time point label, in plain terms: patch test 1, 2 weeks after DPC sensitization. Read against the paper, the sample's treatment or condition label means: therapeutic diphenylcyclopropenone sensitization with weekly scalp DPC. The starting material was whole blood, obtained in connection with sensitization to the hapten diphenylcyclopropenone (DPC). These receptor sequences come from a woman between 18 and 30 years old with alopecia areata. Some clones in this sample may be carry-over from other donors' samples.

The V call is TRBV7-2, the J call TRBJ2-7, with 10 bases that match TRBD1. Trimming removed 1 base from V and 11 bases from J; junction bases left unmatched: 8. Germline V gene lookup returns CDR1 SGHTA and CDR2 FQGNSA. The length of the CDR3 is 14 residues. The CDR3 nucleotides read TGTGCCAGCAGCTTAGTACGACAGGGGGCTCCGAAGTACTTC. Translation gives CASSLVRQGAPKYF.

There are a few counts of this clonotype. The DNA is omitted, as the CDR3 cannot be located on it reliably, and the CDR3 follows TCRdb's listing. J is TRBJ1-1 and V is TRBV2; the D segment call TRBD1 is taken from the table without a DNA check. In germline, CDR1 is SNHLY, CDR2 FYNNEI. The CDR3 is 14 residues long, counting both termini. Here the CDR3 reads CASSLAQARGEAFF.

The chain employs TRBV6-2 or TRBV6-3 and TRBJ1-2, with D tentatively TRBD1 (6 bases). CDR1 and CDR2 (germline): MNHEY, SVGEGT. The CDR3 is made up of 14 amino acids. V was cut by 4 bases and J by 5 bases, with 14 bases left in between. The CDR3 nucleotides read TGTGCCAGCAGTTCCCACGGGCAGGGGTATGGCTACACCTTC. Its translation is CASSSHGQGYGYTF.

The rearrangement joins TRBV6-1 to TRBJ1-5; D is uncertain. The V gene's germline CDR1 is MNHNS and CDR2 SASEGT. Trimming removed 4 bases at V and 6 bases at J, with 10 bases between. This CDR3 has 13 residues. CDR3 protein: CASSGSGPQPQHF. CDR3 DNA: TGTGCCAGCAGTGGCTCTGGGCCTCAGCCCCAGCATTTT.

This clonotype was detected many times. The chain joins TRBV6-5 to TRBJ1-5, with 8 nucleotides matching TRBD1. The V and J ends lost 2 bases and 7 bases, in that order; junction bases with no gene match: 4. The CDR3 is 14 amino acids. The germline CDR1 and CDR2 sequences are MNHEY and SVGAGI. CDR3 bases: TGTGCCAGCAGTTACCGACAGGGGTACCAGCCCCAGCATTTT. It yields the protein CASSYRQGYQPQHF.

This clonotype has more than one count but fewer than ten. CDR3 sequence reads: CASSRSSTGGPTGELFF. CDR3 coding DNA: TGCGCCAGCAGCCGCTCGAGCACGGGGGGGCCGACCGGGGAGCTGTTTTTT. The rearrangement links TRBV5-1 to TRBJ2-2; TRBD2 matches 8 bases. The germline CDR1 and CDR2 sequences are SGHRS and YFSETQ. The CDR3 covers 17 residues. V dropped 4 bases and J dropped 5; count of bases not matched to a gene: 13.

The table lists this clonotype with many counts. The chain combines TRBV6-2 or TRBV6-3 with TRBJ2-7; D gene uncertain. Trimming removed 6 bases from V and 3 bases from J, with 9 bases in between. The CDR3 has 12 amino acids. Germline V gives CDR1 MNHEY, CDR2 SVGEGT. The CDR3 DNA reads TGTGCCAGCAGCCCCTGGGTCTACGAGCAGTACTTC. Its protein is CASSPWVYEQYF.

The V gene is TRBV7-2, the J gene TRBJ1-5, with unresolved D. This CDR3 spans 15 amino acids. V shed 2 bases and J shed 3 bases, with 11 bases lying between them. Per the germline V gene, CDR1 is SGHTA and CDR2 is FQGNSA. CDR3 DNA: TGTGCCAGCAGCTTATCCCCCGGAACCAATCAGCCCCAGCATTTT. Translated, it gives CASSLSPGTNQPQHF.